One sample yielded the 18 T cell receptor beta chains listed below, sequenced in a study of blood T cells in healthy people across ages. A sample-barcoded 5' primer and a J-beta primer mix were used in a second PCR of about 7 to 12 cycles. A single record per CDR3 protein comes from TCRdb applying MiXCR to the 5' RACE reads. Of about 640,000 distinct CDR3 sequences listed, about 30% are singletons. The sample consisted of blood. These receptor sequences come from a woman older than 75 in good health.

This clonotype was observed many times. The chain joins TRBV6-5 to TRBJ2-1, with D unresolved. This CDR3 region has 13 residues. The V end was cut by 3 bases, the J end by 4 bases, with 7 bases between. Germline CDR1 and CDR2: MNHEY and SVGAGI. In nucleotides, the CDR3 is TGTGCCAGCAGTTATATAGGTTACAATGAGCAGTTCTTC. Translation gives CASSYIGYNEQFF.

This clonotype has a count of ten or more. This chain uses TRBV29-1 with TRBJ2-1; 8 bases are a match to TRBD1. Germline lookup yields CDR1 SQVTM and CDR2 ANQGSEA. J lost 7 bases, V lost 6 bases, and 26 bases had no gene match. The CDR3 runs 19 residues. CDR3 amino acids: CSVAAGTGVLGGRINEQFF. In DNA form, the CDR3 reads TGCAGCGTGGCGGCCGGGACAGGAGTTTTGGGGGGTCGGATTAATGAGCAGTTCTTC.

This chain's CDR3 is CSGEGTGRVTETQYF. In nucleotides, the CDR3 is TGCAGTGGGGAAGGCACAGGGCGGGTAACGGAGACCCAGTACTTC. The chain joins TRBV20-1 to TRBJ2-7, with TRBD1 as a possible D gene (6 bases). The J call may be incorrect, as the DNA end agrees better with TRBJ2-5. Germline-derived CDR1 and CDR2 are DFQATT and SNEGSKA (reference sequence). CDR3 size: 15 residues.

The V and J genes are TRBV3-1 and TRBJ1-1, with 8 positions matching TRBD1. The germline V gene has CDR1 LGHDT and CDR2 YNNKEL (reference sequence). The CDR3 spans 14 residues. The J segment lost 5 bases and the V segment lost 5 bases, leaving 7 bases of the junction unmatched. The CDR3 protein is CASSSGGSMTEAFF. The CDR3 nucleotides are TGTGCCAGCAGCTCAGGGGGCAGCATGACTGAAGCTTTCTTT.

In its sample, this clonotype was seen a few times. V usage is TRBV5-5 and J usage is TRBJ1-2; weak D call: TRBD1 (6 bases). The CDR3 spans 14 residues. CDR1 and CDR2 from the germline V gene are SGHKS and YYEKEE (reference sequence). V lost 0 bases to trimming and J lost 7 bases, with 13 bases between them. The CDR3 DNA reads as TGTGCCAGCAGCTTGGTCCCGGGGGCCTGTGGCTACACCTTC. Protein product: CASSLVPGACGYTF.

This sequence joins TRBV20-1 and TRBJ2-1; 7 bases line up with TRBD2. In germline, CDR1 is DFQATT, CDR2 SNEGSKA (reference sequence). This CDR3 has 16 residues. V gave up 0 bases and J gave up 8 bases; unmatched junction bases: 13. The CDR3 DNA reads as TGCAGTGCTAGAGATCTGTGGGGGGAGGGAACGCATGAGCAGTTCTTC. This encodes CSARDLWGEGTHEQFF.

The chain recombines TRBV6-4 with TRBJ2-1, with 10 bases aligning to TRBD1. With V trimmed by 2 bases and J by 6 bases, 4 bases remained unmatched. Germline V CDR1 and CDR2: MRHNA, SNTAGT. The CDR3 is 15 amino acids. CDR3: CASSDRRDRGNEQFF. CDR3 DNA sequence: TGTGCCAGCAGTGACCGCCGGGACAGGGGCAATGAGCAGTTCTTC.

The chain employs TRBV9 and TRBJ1-4, with D possibly matching TRBD1 (6 bases). CDR3 length equals 15 residues. The V and J ends lost 3 bases and 4 bases respectively, with 13 bases between them. The V gene's germline CDR1 is SGDLS and CDR2 YYNGEE. CDR3 sequence (DNA): TGTGCCAGCAGCGCACCAGGGGATCTTAATGAAAAACTGTTTTTT. Translation gives CASSAPGDLNEKLFF.

This clonotype came up many times. The rearrangement uses TRBV18 and TRBJ2-3; D remains ambiguous. CDR1 and CDR2 from the germline V gene are KGHSH and LQKENI. V lost 1 base to trimming and J lost 4 bases, with 12 bases between them. This CDR3 is built from 15 residues. CDR3 residues: CASSPQKGLADTQYF. CDR3 nucleotides: TGTGCCAGCTCACCACAGAAGGGTCTTGCAGATACGCAGTATTTT.

V is TRBV18 and J is TRBJ2-1, with 8 bases fitting TRBD2. Unmatched junction bases numbered 6, after V lost 6 bases and J lost 8 bases. The CDR3 totals 13 residues. CDR1 is KGHSH, CDR2 LQKENI, per germline. CDR3 sequence reads: CASSPGLGDEQFF. The CDR3 DNA sequence: TGTGCCAGCTCGCCGGGACTAGGCGATGAGCAGTTCTTC.

This clonotype showed up many times. The J gene is TRBJ2-3, the V gene TRBV11-2, with 11 nucleotides matching TRBD1. The CDR3 loop spans 16 amino acids. Losses at the gene ends were 5 bases for V and 3 bases for J; bases not matched to a gene: 7. Germline V gene sequence: CDR1 SGHAT, CDR2 FQNNGV. CDR3 sequence: CASSARTGGGTDTQYF. CDR3 bases: TGTGCCAGCAGCGCCCGGACAGGGGGCGGAACAGATACGCAGTATTTT. Together with reference TRBV11-2 and TRBJ2-3, the CDR3 gives the full variable domain: EAGVAQSPRYKIIEKRQSVAFWCNPISGHATLYWYQQILGQGPKLLIQFQNNGVVDDSQLPKDRFSAERLKGVDSTLKIQPAKLEDSAVYLCASSARTGGGTDTQYFGPGTRLTVL.

To note about this clonotype: A single base separates this from a much larger clone, so it may be a read error. The chain employs TRBV12-3 or TRBV12-4 and TRBJ2-3; TRBD2 might be the D (6 bases). The length of the CDR3 is 14 residues. CDR3 nucleotide sequence: TGTGCCAGCAGTTCGGGGGTCGGCACAGATGCGCAGTATTTT. Protein product: CASSSGVGTDAQYF.

This clonotype was counted many times. This sequence joins TRBV29-1 and TRBJ2-1, with 10 nucleotides matching TRBD2. The CDR3 is made up of 13 amino acids. V lost 7 bases and J lost 3; bases outside the gene matches: 3. Germline V lookup: CDR1 SQVTM, CDR2 ANQGSEA. CDR3 in amino acids: CSAGTSDYNEQFF. The CDR3 coding sequence is TGCAGCGCCGGGACTAGCGACTACAATGAGCAGTTCTTC.

The V call is TRBV7-9, the J call TRBJ2-1, with 8 bases matching TRBD2. The better agreement between TRBJ2-7 and the DNA end casts doubt on the J call. This CDR3 has 18 amino acids. Germline-derived CDR1 and CDR2 are SEHNR and FQNEAQ (reference sequence). The CDR3 here is CASSPRAGGGGSYNEQYF. The CDR3 coding sequence is TGTGCCAGCAGCCCTCGGGCGGGGGGCGGGGGGTCCTACAATGAGCAGTACTTC.

The chain combines TRBV29-1 with TRBJ1-3; D is unclear. The germline V and J ends were trimmed by 0 bases and 4 bases, with 7 bases remaining between them. Germline-derived CDR1 and CDR2 are SQVTM and ANQGSEA. The CDR3 runs 13 residues. The CDR3 coding sequence is TGCAGCGTTGAAGATCTTCAAGGAAACACCATATATTTT. Translated: CSVEDLQGNTIYF.

This clonotype was detected ten times or more. The V call is TRBV10-3, the J call TRBJ1-1; the D is unclear. CDR3 length equals 14 residues. V was cut by 4 bases and J by 0 bases, with 9 bases left in between. The germline V gene has CDR1 ENHRY and CDR2 SYGVKD. The chain's CDR3 is CAISAGKMNTEAFF. CDR3 in DNA: TGTGCCATCAGTGCGGGGAAGATGAACACTGAAGCTTTCTTT.

This clonotype was found many times. The V gene is TRBV7-2, the J gene TRBJ1-2, with unresolved D. The V and J ends lost 0 bases and 8 bases respectively, with 7 bases between them. Germline lookup yields CDR1 SGHTA and CDR2 FQGNSA. The CDR3 contains 12 residues. CDR3 sequence reads: CASSLAGFGYTF. The CDR3 DNA reads as TGTGCCAGCAGCTTAGCAGGGTTCGGCTACACCTTC.

This clonotype was detected many times. This rearrangement joins TRBV7-6 to TRBJ2-5; 10 bases line up with TRBD2. The germline CDR1 and CDR2 sequences are SGHVS and FNYEAQ. CDR3 size: 17 residues. The ends lost 1 base at V and 5 bases at J; junction bases unmatched: 10. The CDR3 coding sequence is TGTGCCAGCAGCTTAGGGCCCAGCGGGGGGGCCGGCGAGACCCAGTACTTC. Translation gives CASSLGPSGGAGETQYF.